Presented here are 28 T cell receptor beta chains from one specimen sequenced in a study of radiation and T cells in renal cell carcinoma. TCRdb keeps only in-frame clones here, not all; method: immunoSEQ multiplex PCR. The sample carries over 55,000 clones, around three quarters recorded once. The time point: blood 2 weeks post-SBRT. Treatment indicated: 15 Gy SBRT to primary tumor, nephrectomy 4 weeks later. The sample here was blood, taken from a patient whose treatment included radiotherapy and nephrectomy. These receptors originate from a man in his sixties with renal cell carcinoma.

The genes are TRBV18 and TRBJ1-1; D call uncertain. The V and J ends lost 3 bases and 5 bases respectively, with 7 bases between them. The CDR3 totals 12 residues. Germline V CDR1 and CDR2: KGHSH, LQKENI. The CDR3 region is CASSPRVTEAFF. In DNA form, the CDR3 reads TGTGCCAGCTCACCCCGGGTAACTGAAGCTTTCTTT.

This clone was detected a few times. The chain links TRBV4-3 to TRBJ2-4, with 12 positions matching TRBD2. Trimming cost V 0 bases and J 0 bases; bases outside gene matches: 9. The CDR3 sequence is 20 residues long. Germline V gene sequence: CDR1 LGHNA, CDR2 YSLEER. The chain's CDR3 is CASSQDLSSGGVLAKNIQYF. The CDR3 DNA is TGCGCCAGCAGCCAAGATCTGTCTAGCGGGGGGGTTCTAGCCAAAAACATTCAGTACTTC.

The chain combines TRBV7-3 with TRBJ1-6, with D unclear. The length of the CDR3 is 14 residues. Germline CDR1 and CDR2: SGHTA and FQGTGA. V was trimmed by 0 bases and J by 7 bases, leaving 7 bases between them. The CDR3 DNA reads as TGTGCCAGCAGCTTAACAGGACGGAATTCACCCCTCCACTTT. Its protein is CASSLTGRNSPLHF.

The rearrangement uses TRBV19 and TRBJ2-2, with TRBD2 matching over 8 bases. J gave up 3 bases and V 7 bases, and 4 bases lay outside the gene matches. The V gene's germline CDR1 is LNHDA and CDR2 SQIVND (reference sequence). The CDR3 runs 14 residues. CDR3: CASKRESDTGELFF. DNA of the CDR3: TGTGCCAGTAAGCGGGAGTCGGACACCGGGGAGCTGTTTTTT.

The genes are TRBV5-1 and TRBJ2-2, with D tentatively TRBD2 (6 bases). V lost 0 bases to trimming and J lost 0 bases, with 9 bases between them. Germline lookup yields CDR1 SGHRS and CDR2 YFSETQ. There are 16 residues in the CDR3. The CDR3 coding sequence is TGCGCCAGCAGCTTGGGGGGAGGTACGAACACCGGGGAGCTGTTTTTT. Translation: CASSLGGGTNTGELFF.

As regards this clone: This CDR3 is also generated by other DNA sequences in the sample. The chain links TRBV19 to TRBJ1-1; D is perhaps TRBD1 (5 bases). This CDR3 spans 15 amino acids. The V and J ends lost 5 bases and 0 bases respectively, with 13 bases between them. The germline gives CDR1 LNHDA, CDR2 SQIVND (reference sequence). This CDR3 reads CASSPQTAMNTEAFF. The CDR3 nucleotides are TGTGCCAGTAGTCCGCAGACAGCCATGAACACTGAAGCTTTCTTT.

This clone was observed a handful of times. This chain uses TRBV7-6 with TRBJ2-7; D possibly corresponds to TRBD1 (6 bases). Between the trimmed V and J ends, which lost 0 bases and 7 bases, there was a span of 13 bases. Germline CDR1 reads SGHVS; CDR2 reads FNYEAQ. This CDR3 has 14 residues. The CDR3 region has the DNA TGTGCCAGCAGCTTAGCGGCATGGGGACAAGAGCAGTACTTC. Translated: CASSLAAWGQEQYF.

The chain couples TRBV27 to TRBJ1-4; 8 bases agree with TRBD1. Trimming removed 3 bases from V and 9 bases from J; junction bases left unmatched: 15. The CDR3 loop spans 17 amino acids. The germline gives CDR1 MNHEY, CDR2 SMNVEV (reference sequence). CDR3 loop: CASSFWAEDREEKKLFF. The CDR3 nucleotides read TGTGCCAGCAGTTTCTGGGCTGAGGACAGGGAGGAGAAAAAACTGTTTTTT.

V gene TRBV4-1 combines with J gene TRBJ1-4; D might be TRBD1 (5 bases). Germline CDR1 MGHRA, CDR2 YSYEKL. V was shortened by 0 bases and J by 8 bases, with 13 bases between the two germline ends. The CDR3 is 15 amino acids. CDR3 nucleotides: TGCGCCAGCAGCCAAGAACCAGGGTTCGGGGAAAAACTGTTTTTT. Translating gives CASSQEPGFGEKLFF.

This clone was recorded once. The chain recombines TRBV5-1 with TRBJ2-5, with D possibly matching TRBD2 (6 bases). From germline, CDR1 is SGHRS and CDR2 YFSETQ. This CDR3 is built from 13 residues. Trimming stripped 4 bases from V and 3 bases from J, with 10 bases between. The CDR3: CASSVSGEETQYF. The CDR3 DNA reads as TGCGCCAGCAGCGTTAGCGGAGAAGAGACCCAGTACTTC.

This clone occurred once. CDR3 in amino acids: CASSPGEAGAGETQYF. The CDR3 DNA reads TGTGCCAGCTCCCCAGGGGAAGCGGGGGCCGGGGAGACCCAGTACTTC. The chain has TRBV9 and TRBJ2-5; TRBD2 matches at 8 bases. The V gene end was trimmed by 7 bases and the J gene end by 5 bases; junction bases not matched to a gene: 16. This CDR3 comprises 16 residues. Germline values: CDR1 SGDLS, CDR2 YYNGEE.

This sequence joins TRBV7-2 and TRBJ1-2; no clear D. CDR1 is SGHTA, CDR2 FQGNSA, per germline. The CDR3 contains 13 residues. V was pared by 5 bases and J by 5 bases, with 12 bases between. The CDR3 region is CASSPGSEYGYTF. The CDR3 nucleotides read TGTGCCAGCAGCCCGGGATCAGAGTATGGCTACACCTTC.

The chain is built from TRBV7-2 and TRBJ2-3; D is perhaps TRBD1 (6 bases). Looked up from germline, CDR1 is SGHTA and CDR2 is FQGNSA. There are 14 residues in the CDR3. Trimming stripped 3 bases from V and 4 bases from J, with 11 bases between. The CDR3 reads CASSFGQGPDTQYF. The DNA for the CDR3 is TGTGCCAGCAGCTTCGGGCAGGGGCCAGATACGCAGTATTTT.

A single count supports this clone. This chain links TRBV6-1 with TRBJ2-2; no definite D call. V was cut by 2 bases and J by 1 base, with 5 bases left in between. This CDR3 is 14 amino acids long. From germline, CDR1 is MNHNS and CDR2 SASEGT. The chain's CDR3 is CASSEIGNTGELFF. In DNA, the CDR3 is TGTGCCAGCAGTGAAATTGGGAACACCGGGGAGCTGTTTTTT.

The CDR3 DNA follows: TGTGCCAGCAGTTTATTCGCCTCTAGCGGGACGTACACCGGGGAGCTGTTTTTT. This gives the protein CASSLFASSGTYTGELFF. V is TRBV27 and J is TRBJ2-2, with 9 bases identical to TRBD2. CDR3 length: 18 residues. V lost 1 base and J lost 3; bases outside the gene matches: 9. Germline lookup yields CDR1 MNHEY and CDR2 SMNVEV (reference sequence).

This clone has only a few counts. The rearrangement links TRBV15 to TRBJ1-1; D is uncertain. Trimming took off 1 base at V and 1 base at J, with 7 bases between the two ends. Germline V gives CDR1 LNHNV, CDR2 YYDKDF (reference sequence). The CDR3 consists of 14 residues. CDR3: CATSRGPGNTEAFF. The CDR3 DNA reads TGTGCCACCAGCAGAGGTCCCGGGAACACTGAAGCTTTCTTT.

The chain recombines TRBV5-5 with TRBJ1-2; tentative D call: TRBD1 (5 bases). The V gene lost 2 bases and the J gene lost 3 bases, with 17 bases spanning the gap. The CDR3 loop spans 16 amino acids. Germline loops: CDR1 SGHKS, CDR2 YYEKEE (reference sequence). The DNA for the CDR3 is TGTGCCAGCAGCTTCCCGGTGGGGGTTGAAGACTATGGCTACACCTTC. Protein product: CASSFPVGVEDYGYTF.

This clone has only one observation. The CDR3 is CASSASSGGRTDTQYF. The CDR3 DNA reads TGTGCCAGCAGCGCGTCTAGCGGGGGGCGAACAGATACGCAGTATTTT. The rearrangement joins TRBV11-3 to TRBJ2-3; 11 nucleotides agree with TRBD2. V trimming: 5 bases; J trimming: 3 bases; junction bases outside the gene matches: 7. The germline V gene encodes CDR1 SGHNT and CDR2 YENEEA. There are 16 residues in the CDR3.

The CDR3 loop reads CASSVGTSYNEQFF. CDR3 DNA: TGTGCCAGCAGCGTAGGAACCTCCTACAATGAGCAGTTCTTC. J is TRBJ2-1 and V is TRBV9; unclear D gene. The V gene lost 0 bases and the J gene lost 0 bases, with 4 bases spanning the gap. CDR1 is SGDLS and CDR2 is YYNGEE in the germline V gene. The CDR3 has 14 residues.

The chain joins TRBV6-5 to TRBJ1-2; D perhaps matches TRBD1 (5 bases). V dropped 2 bases and J dropped 8 bases, with 9 bases sitting between them. The CDR3 covers 12 residues. CDR1 is MNHEY, CDR2 SVGAGI, per germline. The CDR3 coding sequence is TGTGCCAGCAGTTACAAAGGGGTAGGCTACACCTTC. Its protein product is CASSYKGVGYTF.

The gene calls are TRBV5-1 and TRBJ2-7; 8 bases fit TRBD1. Per the germline V gene, CDR1 is SGHRS and CDR2 is YFSETQ. The CDR3 extends over 16 amino acids. V lost 3 bases, J lost 1 base, and 9 bases stayed unmatched. The DNA for the CDR3 is TGCGCCAGCAGCTCTTCCCCGGACAGGGCATCCTACGAGCAGTACTTC. Residues: CASSSSPDRASYEQYF.

Here the CDR3 DNA reads TGTGCCAGCAGTAGGACAGGGGTTGGCTACACCTTC. This encodes CASSRTGVGYTF. V usage is TRBV6-5 and J usage is TRBJ1-2, with 9 bases matching TRBD1. CDR1 and CDR2 from the germline V gene are MNHEY and SVGAGI. The V and J ends lost 5 bases and 7 bases, in that order; junction bases with no gene match: 2. The CDR3 runs to 12 residues.

The gene calls are TRBV7-9 and TRBJ2-1; D unresolved. Germline-derived CDR1 and CDR2 are SEHNR and FQNEAQ (reference sequence). Trimming pared 5 bases from V and 4 bases from J, leaving 6 bases between. This CDR3 region has 12 residues. The CDR3 nucleotides read TGTGCCAGCAGCCTGGTATACAATGAGCAGTTCTTC. Translation: CASSLVYNEQFF.

The V gene is TRBV6-5, the J gene TRBJ1-1, with a possible D match to TRBD1 (6 bases). Trimming shortened V by 6 bases and J by 3 bases, and 11 bases separated the two germline ends. The CDR3 spans 13 residues. From germline, CDR1 is MNHEY and CDR2 SVGAGI. Here the CDR3 DNA reads TGTGCCAGCAGAGAGGGGGGGTACACTGAAGCTTTCTTT. It encodes CASREGGYTEAFF.

The chain links TRBV10-2 to TRBJ1-2; tentative D call: TRBD1 (6 bases). This CDR3 has 14 residues. V was cut by 0 bases and J by 7 bases, with 12 bases left in between. From germline, CDR1 is WSHSY and CDR2 SAAADI. As DNA, the CDR3 is TGCGCCAGCAGTGAGTCGGACAGCCACGGTGGCTACACCTTC. Its translation: CASSESDSHGGYTF.

This chain uses TRBV27 with TRBJ2-2; 10 bases match TRBD2. Looked up from germline, CDR1 is MNHEY and CDR2 is SMNVEV (reference sequence). The CDR3 consists of 16 residues. V shed 8 bases and J 5 bases; nucleotides not matched to a gene: 11. This chain's CDR3 is CASASGRGMGTGELFF. In DNA, the CDR3 is TGTGCCAGCGCTAGCGGGAGAGGTATGGGGACCGGGGAGCTGTTTTTT.

This chain connects TRBV29-1 to TRBJ1-5; D uncertain. Germline V gives CDR1 SQVTM, CDR2 ANQGSEA. The V end lost 7 bases, the J end lost 0 bases, and 7 bases lay between the germline ends. The length of the CDR3 is 12 residues. CDR3 sequence: CSGGDSNQPQHF. CDR3 in DNA: TGCAGCGGCGGGGATAGCAATCAGCCCCAGCATTTT.

V gene TRBV7-2 combines with J gene TRBJ2-5, with TRBD2 as a possible D gene (6 bases). This CDR3 region has 16 residues. The V gene's germline CDR1 is SGHTA and CDR2 FQGNSA. V was cut by 1 base and J by 4 bases, with 16 bases left in between. CDR3 sequence reads: CASSLVLAGFSETQYF. In nucleotides, the CDR3 is TGTGCCAGCAGCTTAGTACTAGCAGGTTTTTCAGAGACCCAGTACTTC.